One T cell receptor beta chain is described in this entry. Seattle-derived patients entered the study during active infection and were followed longitudinally. This sample is part of a study of blood T cell repertoires in COVID-19. Study-wide context: Sites across the United States, Italy and Spain contributed samples from acute and convalescent COVID-19. Nucleic acid was either cDNA or gDNA, and it came from T cells, B-cell-depleted T cells, or PBMCs.

Authors' methods: Nucleated cell counts were estimated from reference gene primer amplification. Only in-frame clones appear in the TCRdb table, and some are missing; sequencing was by immunoSEQ multiplex PCR. The DNA was the basis for D and trimming; V, J and clone size are from that table. The table records 180,000 or so clones, 80% to 90% of them present only once. This TCR came from a woman aged 70-85 years with COVID-19, enrolled during active disease. The source material was peripheral blood.

The CDR3 region is CASSPDRVGRAFF. CDR3 DNA sequence: TGTGCCAGCAGCCCGGACAGGGTCGGACGAGCTTTCTTT. V gene TRBV5-5 combines with J gene TRBJ1-1; the match to TRBD1 covers 8 bases. Per the germline V gene, CDR1 is SGHKS and CDR2 is YYEKEE (reference sequence). The V gene end was trimmed by 4 bases and the J gene end by 10 bases; junction bases not matched to a gene: 9. The CDR3 is 13 residues long.